These 31 T cell receptor beta chains originate from one sample sequenced in a study of shared clonotypes between healthy human individuals. TCRdb's table, derived via immunoSEQ multiplex PCR, lists solely in-frame clones and lacks some. The sample holds about 2,200,000 clones, 90% to 95% seen once. Naivety among CD8 cells was defined by CD45RO negativity and positive CCR7 selection, thereby excluding terminally differentiated effector memory CD45RA+ cells. Sequencing was carried out using naive CD8+ T cells from PBMCs. The receptors derive from a man aged 18-30 years in good health. Some clones in this sample may be carry-over from other donors' samples.

The chain recombines TRBV27 with TRBJ1-1; the D is unclear. The V and J ends lost 6 bases and 0 bases respectively, with 26 bases between them. Germline CDR1 is MNHEY and CDR2 is SMNVEV (reference sequence). CDR3 length: 19 amino acids. CDR3 in amino acids: CASRTNWSQQDFMNTEAFF. CDR3 nucleotide sequence: TGTGCCAGCAGAACAAATTGGTCACAACAAGATTTTATGAACACTGAAGCTTTCTTT.

This clone appeared a few times. V usage is TRBV30 and J usage is TRBJ1-1; D is uncertain. CDR3 length: 12 amino acids. Germline lookup yields CDR1 GTSNPN and CDR2 SVGIG (reference sequence). Trimming removed 4 bases at V and 3 bases at J, with 9 bases between. The CDR3 coding sequence is TGTGCCTGGAAGTATTTGTACACTGAAGCTTTCTTT. It codes for CAWKYLYTEAFF.

This clone has just a few counts. The chain employs TRBV19 and TRBJ1-1; no definite D call. CDR3 length equals 13 residues. The V and J ends lost 5 bases and 5 bases respectively, with 12 bases between them. From germline, CDR1 is LNHDA and CDR2 SQIVND (reference sequence). Here the CDR3 reads CASSAGEETEAFF. The CDR3, as DNA: TGTGCCAGTAGTGCAGGTGAGGAGACTGAAGCTTTCTTT.

Turning to this clone: This sample includes further DNA sequences coding for the same CDR3. The chain couples TRBV2 to TRBJ2-7; TRBD2 is a possible D gene (6 bases). Deletions cut 3 bases from V and 0 bases from J, with 12 bases between. Germline CDR1 SNHLY, CDR2 FYNNEI. This CDR3 region has 15 residues. CDR3 in DNA: TGTGCCAGCAGTGAGGGGCGGGGAAGCTCCTACGAGCAGTACTTC. Protein sequence: CASSEGRGSSYEQYF.

V gene TRBV7-9 combines with J gene TRBJ1-4, with 8 bases lining up with TRBD1. The CDR3 has 14 amino acids. With V trimmed by 3 bases and J by 6 bases, 3 bases remained unmatched. In germline, CDR1 is SEHNR, CDR2 FQNEAQ (reference sequence). The CDR3 DNA follows: TGTGCCAGCAGCTTGGGGACAGGTTATGAAAAACTGTTTTTT. Its translation is CASSLGTGYEKLFF.

The chain has TRBV7-9 and TRBJ2-5, with 10 bases lining up with TRBD2. V lost 4 bases and J lost 5; bases outside the gene matches: 13. The CDR3 contains 17 residues. Germline lookup yields CDR1 SEHNR and CDR2 FQNEAQ (reference sequence). CDR3 in amino acids: CASSSRSGRAWEETQYF. CDR3 DNA sequence: TGTGCCAGCAGCTCCCGCAGCGGGAGGGCCTGGGAGGAGACCCAGTACTTC.

The chain combines TRBV7-2 with TRBJ1-1; TRBD1 might be the D (5 bases). Germline loops: CDR1 SGHTA, CDR2 FQGNSA. This CDR3 comprises 12 residues. V lost 5 bases and J 6 bases, leaving 10 bases between the germline ends. Here the CDR3 DNA reads TGTGCCAGCAGCCCCCGCAGGGCTGAAGCTTTCTTT. Protein: CASSPRRAEAFF.

This rearrangement joins TRBV10-3 to TRBJ2-7; maybe TRBD2 (6 bases). Germline assignment: CDR1 ENHRY and CDR2 SYGVKD. The CDR3 has 16 residues. V dropped 4 bases and J dropped 0 bases, with 16 bases sitting between them. The CDR3 DNA is TGTGCCATCAGTGCTGGCAGGGCGGGAACCTCCTACGAGCAGTACTTC. Translation: CAISAGRAGTSYEQYF.

V is TRBV29-1 and J is TRBJ2-1; a possible D gene is TRBD2 (7 bases). The CDR3 has 13 amino acids. Germline lookup yields CDR1 SQVTM and CDR2 ANQGSEA. Trimming pared 6 bases from V and 9 bases from J, leaving 18 bases between. The DNA of the CDR3 is TGCAGCGTCCCACTGGGGGGGGCCCTTGAGCAGTTCTTC. Translation gives CSVPLGGALEQFF.

The chain joins TRBV7-9 to TRBJ2-2; TRBD1 aligns across 8 bases. From germline, CDR1 is SEHNR and CDR2 FQNEAQ (reference sequence). V was clipped by 6 bases and J by 4 bases; unmatched bases: 7. The CDR3 is 15 amino acids. The CDR3 DNA follows: TGTGCCAGCAGTCCACAGGGGGTGAGCACCGGGGAGCTGTTTTTT. Translated, it gives CASSPQGVSTGELFF.

CDR3 DNA sequence: TGTGCCAGCAAGGGCAGGGGGAGAGGCGAGCAGTACTTC. As protein: CASKGRGRGEQYF. The rearrangement uses TRBV6-1 and TRBJ2-7; 7 nucleotides match TRBD1. Germline V lookup: CDR1 MNHNS, CDR2 SASEGT. J gave up 6 bases and V 7 bases, and 9 bases lay outside the gene matches. This CDR3 is 13 amino acids long.

The chain has TRBV5-1 and TRBJ2-3, with D hard to call. There are 13 residues in the CDR3. Germline V CDR1 and CDR2: SGHRS, YFSETQ. V was clipped by 4 bases and J by 5 bases, with 11 bases between them. The chain's CDR3 is CASSPGLLDTQYF. The CDR3 DNA reads as TGCGCCAGCAGCCCAGGTCTACTAGATACGCAGTATTTT.

This clone was observed once. Additional DNA sequences in this sample encode the identical CDR3. The chain links TRBV4-3 to TRBJ2-7; 13 nucleotides match TRBD2. Germline V gives CDR1 LGHNA, CDR2 YSLEER. This CDR3 has 16 amino acids. With 0 bases clipped from V and 4 bases from J, the junction kept 3 bases outside the gene matches. CDR3 in amino acids: CASSQEGLAGVYEQYF. CDR3 sequence (DNA): TGCGCCAGCAGCCAAGAAGGACTAGCGGGAGTTTACGAGCAGTACTTC.

The chain is built from TRBV5-8 and TRBJ2-7; tentatively, D is TRBD1 (6 bases). Trimming stripped 3 bases from V and 3 bases from J, with 10 bases between. This CDR3 contains 13 residues. CDR1 and CDR2 from the germline V gene are SGHTS and YDEGEE. The DNA of the CDR3 is TGTGCCAGCAGCTGGACAGAAGACTACGAGCAGTACTTC. It yields the protein CASSWTEDYEQYF.

The J gene is TRBJ1-3, the V gene TRBV15, with 7 bases aligning to TRBD1. The germline CDR1 and CDR2 sequences are LNHNV and YYDKDF (reference sequence). This CDR3 has 17 amino acids. Trimming took 2 bases from V and 0 from J; bases not matched to a gene: 7. The CDR3 sequence is CATSRRDSIISGNTIYF. CDR3 DNA: TGTGCCACCAGCAGAAGGGACAGCATTATCTCTGGAAACACCATATATTTT.

Comments on this clone: Other nucleotide sequences from this sample produce the same CDR3. V and J are TRBV9 and TRBJ2-1; the D gene is possibly TRBD1 (7 bases). The CDR3 is made up of 12 amino acids. In germline, CDR1 is SGDLS, CDR2 YYNGEE. V lost 7 bases to trimming and J lost 6 bases, with 11 bases between them. Here the CDR3 reads CASSQGGNEQFF. CDR3 coding DNA: TGTGCCAGCTCTCAGGGGGGCAATGAGCAGTTCTTC.

This clone was counted once. The rearrangement uses TRBV7-6 and TRBJ1-4; a weak D match, TRBD1 (6 bases). The ends were cut back, 3 bases at V and 7 bases at J, with 12 bases in the middle. The germline V gene has CDR1 SGHVS and CDR2 FNYEAQ. The CDR3 has 14 residues. DNA for the CDR3: TGTGCCAGCAGCTTTTGGGGGCAGGGTGAAAAACTGTTTTTT. It translates to CASSFWGQGEKLFF.

The V call is TRBV9, the J call TRBJ2-5, with TRBD1 as a possible D gene (6 bases). This CDR3 has 15 amino acids. CDR1 is SGDLS and CDR2 is YYNGEE in the germline V gene. V lost 2 bases and J 4 bases, leaving 15 bases between the germline ends. CDR3 DNA: TGTGCCAGCAGCGTCGCAGGGGCCCTAGGAGAGACCCAGTACTTC. As protein: CASSVAGALGETQYF.

V is TRBV19 and J is TRBJ1-5; D not certain. Germline loops: CDR1 LNHDA, CDR2 SQIVND (reference sequence). Trimming shortened V by 0 bases and J by 5 bases, and 8 bases separated the two germline ends. The CDR3 contains 14 residues. For the CDR3, the DNA is TGTGCCAGTAGTATAGATGAGACGGATCAGCCCCAGCATTTT. Amino acid sequence: CASSIDETDQPQHF.

The rearrangement links TRBV28 to TRBJ2-7; perhaps TRBD1 as D (6 bases). From germline, CDR1 is MDHEN and CDR2 SYDVKM. Trimming removed 2 bases at V and 7 bases at J, with 12 bases between. This CDR3 contains 13 residues. In nucleotides, the CDR3 is TGTGCCAGCAGTTTAACAGGGTTCTTGGAGCAGTACTTC. Protein: CASSLTGFLEQYF.

The chain links TRBV28 to TRBJ2-7; 10 nucleotides line up with TRBD2. The CDR3 sequence is 14 residues long. The V gene's germline CDR1 is MDHEN and CDR2 SYDVKM. V lost 3 bases and J lost 7; bases outside the gene matches: 6. CDR3 in DNA: TGTGCCAGCAGTTTCCTAGCGGGAGTTCAAGAGCAGTACTTC. It is translated as CASSFLAGVQEQYF.

This chain links TRBV4-1 with TRBJ1-4, with D uncertain. Trimming shortened V by 0 bases and J by 7 bases, and 9 bases separated the two germline ends. There are 14 residues in the CDR3. CDR1 and CDR2 from the germline V gene are MGHRA and YSYEKL. The CDR3 nucleotides are TGCGCCAGCAGCCAAGATCGGAGGTCTGAAAAACTGTTTTTT. Amino acids: CASSQDRRSEKLFF.

The chain employs TRBV5-1 and TRBJ1-6; maybe TRBD1 (6 bases). This CDR3 is built from 14 residues. V was shortened by 7 bases and J by 7 bases, with 15 bases between the two germline ends. Germline V gene sequence: CDR1 SGHRS, CDR2 YFSETQ. This CDR3 reads CASHDRDINSPLHF. The CDR3, as DNA: TGCGCCAGCCATGACCGGGACATAAATTCACCCCTCCACTTT.

V is TRBV7-9 and J is TRBJ1-2; the match to TRBD1 covers 7 bases. The CDR3 extends over 14 amino acids. From germline, CDR1 is SEHNR and CDR2 FQNEAQ (reference sequence). V lost 5 bases, J lost 8 bases, and 11 bases stayed unmatched. The CDR3 loop is CASSAASGGYGYTF. CDR3 nucleotide sequence: TGTGCCAGCAGCGCCGCCTCAGGGGGGTACGGCTACACCTTC.

V gene TRBV30 combines with J gene TRBJ2-7; D is ambiguous. This CDR3 contains 14 residues. Germline V gene data show CDR1 as GTSNPN and CDR2 as SVGIG (reference sequence). The V end lost 0 bases, the J end lost 3 bases, and 12 bases lay between the germline ends. CDR3 DNA: TGTGCCTGGAGTGTTGGGGTAGGTCTCTACGAGCAGTACTTC. Its translation: CAWSVGVGLYEQYF.

This sequence joins TRBV2 and TRBJ2-1; no definite D call. V was cut by 5 bases and J by 0 bases, with 5 bases left in between. Germline CDR1 reads SNHLY; CDR2 reads FYNNEI. The CDR3 has 13 amino acids. CDR3 sequence: CASSPRSYNEQFF. The CDR3 DNA sequence: TGTGCCAGCAGTCCCCGCTCCTACAATGAGCAGTTCTTC.

This chain joins TRBV19 and TRBJ2-5, with 8 bases identical to TRBD2. Germline V gene sequence: CDR1 LNHDA, CDR2 SQIVND (reference sequence). The CDR3 sequence is 16 residues long. V shed 0 bases and J 1 base; nucleotides not matched to a gene: 4. CDR3 DNA: TGTGCCAGTAGTATAGATACGGGAGGGCCCCAAGAGACCCAGTACTTC. Translating it yields CASSIDTGGPQETQYF.

The genes are TRBV10-3 and TRBJ2-7; a possible D gene is TRBD2 (5 bases). The CDR3 is made up of 14 amino acids. The germline gives CDR1 ENHRY, CDR2 SYGVKD. With 4 bases removed from V and 5 bases from J, the gap between germline ends came to 15 bases. The CDR3 sequence: CAISALVGANEQYF. CDR3 DNA: TGTGCCATCAGTGCCCTGGTGGGAGCTAACGAGCAGTACTTC.

The chain couples TRBV7-6 to TRBJ2-3; 8 bases are a match to TRBD2. V was pared by 2 bases and J by 4 bases, with 8 bases of the junction left unmatched. Germline lookup yields CDR1 SGHVS and CDR2 FNYEAQ. CDR3 size: 16 residues. The CDR3 region is CASSLISGSEADTQYF. The CDR3, as DNA: TGTGCCAGCAGCTTAATAAGCGGGAGTGAGGCAGATACGCAGTATTTT.

The table lists this clone with a count of one. The genes are TRBV7-8 and TRBJ2-7; 7 nucleotides line up with TRBD1. This CDR3 region has 14 residues. Germline lookup yields CDR1 SGHVS and CDR2 FQNEAQ. Trimming took 3 bases from V and 6 from J; bases not matched to a gene: 8. Here the CDR3 reads CASSLGTALSEQYF. The CDR3 nucleotides read TGTGCCAGCAGCTTGGGGACAGCCCTCTCCGAGCAGTACTTC.

In regard to this clone: Different DNA sequences within this sample yield the same CDR3. The chain employs TRBV27 and TRBJ1-1; D gene unclear. Germline CDR1 is MNHEY and CDR2 is SMNVEV (reference sequence). The V gene lost 3 bases and the J gene lost 3 bases, with 8 bases spanning the gap. The CDR3 has 13 amino acids. The CDR3 protein is CASSLSGHTEAFF. For the CDR3, the DNA is TGTGCCAGCAGTTTGAGCGGGCACACTGAAGCTTTCTTT.